The rows below give T cell receptor beta chains drawn from one sample of a study of response to subunit inactivated influenza vaccine. TCRdb reprocessed the RT-PCR reads with MiXCR, giving one entry per CDR3 protein. Altogether a few hundred thousand distinct CDR3 sequences are present, around 13% being singletons, with the ten largest covering over 8.5%. The material sequenced was PBMCs from blood, taken less than 13 days after vaccination. These receptors all stem from a man aged 45-65 years who received an inactivated influenza vaccine. The CDR3 runs from the conserved cysteine through the conserved F or W. Fields, in order: D gene, clone size, J gene, V gene, CDR3 protein, CDR3 DNA. A D gene is named only where the DNA matches it firmly. The listing skips clone size in some rows; elsewhere it reads once, few, many or a size class.

D gene: -; clone size: -; J gene: TRBJ1-5; V gene: TRBV20-1; CDR3 protein: CSARYQAGQPQHF; CDR3 DNA: TGCAGTGCTAGATACCAGGCAGGACAGCCCCAGCATTTT
D gene: -; clone size: -; J gene: TRBJ2-1; V gene: TRBV20-1; CDR3 protein: CSARATWYNEQFF; CDR3 DNA: TGCAGTGCTAGAGCTACTTGGTACAATGAGCAGTTCTTC
D gene: -; clone size: few; J gene: TRBJ2-1; V gene: TRBV12-3/TRBV12-4; CDR3 protein: CASSFVLANPEQFF; CDR3 DNA: TGTGCCAGCAGTTTCGTACTAGCTAATCCTGAGCAGTTCTTC
D gene: TRBD1; clone size: few; J gene: TRBJ2-5; V gene: TRBV6-7; CDR3 protein: CARWDRKETQYF; CDR3 DNA: TGTGCCAGGTGGGACAGGAAAGAGACCCAGTACTTC
D gene: -; clone size: many; J gene: TRBJ2-5; V gene: TRBV28; CDR3 protein: CASSLWLGLIQETQYF; CDR3 DNA: TGTGCCAGCAGTTTATGGTTGGGACTTATCCAAGAGACCCAGTACTTC
D gene: -; clone size: few; J gene: TRBJ2-1; V gene: TRBV9; CDR3 protein: CASSVGAGVYNEQFF; CDR3 DNA: TGTGCCAGCAGCGTAGGGGCAGGGGTTTACAATGAGCAGTTCTTC
D gene: -; clone size: -; J gene: TRBJ2-1; V gene: TRBV28; CDR3 protein: CASSAGGSGSYNEQFF; CDR3 DNA: TGTGCCAGCAGTGCCGGGGGATCTGGCTCCTACAATGAGCAGTTCTTC
D gene: -; clone size: many; J gene: TRBJ1-1; V gene: TRBV7-9; CDR3 protein: CASSLVKFGRRNTEAFF; CDR3 DNA: TGTGCCAGCAGCTTAGTCAAGTTTGGAAGGAGGAACACTGAAGCTTTCTTT
D gene: -; clone size: few; J gene: TRBJ2-2; V gene: TRBV7-7; CDR3 protein: CASSVLGIGELFF; CDR3 DNA: TGTGCTAGCAGCGTTCTTGGGATCGGGGAGCTGTTTTTT
D gene: -; clone size: -; J gene: TRBJ2-1; V gene: TRBV7-9; CDR3 protein: CASSLTREGNEQFF; CDR3 DNA: TGTGCCAGCAGCTTGACAAGAGAGGGCAATGAGCAGTTCTTC
D gene: -; clone size: -; J gene: TRBJ1-4; V gene: TRBV6-2/TRBV6-3; CDR3 protein: CASREVATNEKLFF; CDR3 DNA: TGTGCCAGCAGAGAAGTTGCAACTAATGAAAAACTGTTTTTT
D gene: TRBD2; clone size: -; J gene: TRBJ2-3; V gene: TRBV10-3; CDR3 protein: CAISGGTSGGVDTQYF; CDR3 DNA: TGTGCCATCAGCGGCGGGACTAGCGGGGGGGTTGATACGCAGTATTTT
D gene: -; clone size: many; J gene: TRBJ2-6; V gene: TRBV7-9; CDR3 protein: CASSPSRGASSGANVLTF; CDR3 DNA: TGTGCCAGCAGCCCCAGTCGGGGGGCAAGCTCTGGGGCCAACGTCCTGACTTTC
D gene: -; clone size: few; J gene: TRBJ2-1; V gene: TRBV2; CDR3 protein: CASSRANYNEQFF; CDR3 DNA: TGTGCCAGCAGCCGGGCTAACTACAATGAGCAGTTCTTC